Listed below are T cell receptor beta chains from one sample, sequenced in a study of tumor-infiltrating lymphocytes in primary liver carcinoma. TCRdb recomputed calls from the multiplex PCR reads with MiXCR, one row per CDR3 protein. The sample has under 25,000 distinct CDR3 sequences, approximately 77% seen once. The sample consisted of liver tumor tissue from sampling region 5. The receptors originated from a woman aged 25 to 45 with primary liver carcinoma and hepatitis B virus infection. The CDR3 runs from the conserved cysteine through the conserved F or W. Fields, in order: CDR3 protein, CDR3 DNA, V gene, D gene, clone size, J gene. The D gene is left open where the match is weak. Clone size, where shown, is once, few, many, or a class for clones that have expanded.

CASFLRQGRVNVMTF,TGTGCCAGCTTCCTCAGACAGGGTAGGGTCAACGTTATGACTTTC,TRBV6-6,TRBD1,NA,TRBJ2-6
CASSLEQGARREMGHYNEQFF,TGTGCTAGCAGCTTGGAACAGGGGGCGAGGCGGGAGATGGGGCACTACAATGAGCAGTTCTTC,TRBV11-2,TRBD1,NA,TRBJ2-1
CASNSGSWRGTDTQYF,TGTGCCAGCAACTCCGGTAGCTGGCGAGGCACAGATACCCAGTATTTT,TRBV11-3,NA,NA,TRBJ2-3
CASSQAVTGGHISHGQYF,TGCGCCAGCAGCCAAGCCGTGACGGGGGGTCACATTAGCCACGGGCAGTACTTC,TRBV4-3,TRBD2,NA,TRBJ2-7
CASSSIPTDTQYF,TGCGCCAGCAGCTCTATTCCCACAGATACGCAGTATTTT,TRBV5-1,NA,many,TRBJ2-3
CANSYNDSSSYEQYF,TGTGCCAACAGTTACAACGATAGCAGCTCCTACGAGCAGTACTTC,TRBV6-5,NA,NA,TRBJ2-7
CASSARDTGRKRWSNTEVFF,TGTGCCAGCAGTGCTCGGGACACGGGGCGCAAGAGGTGGAGTAACACTGAAGTTTTCTTT,TRBV11-2,NA,few,TRBJ1-1
CSASKGLAGLGDQFF,TGCAGTGCTAGTAAGGGACTAGCGGGATTGGGGGATCAGTTCTTC,TRBV20-1,TRBD2,NA,TRBJ2-1
CANSETVGGRVLTNEQFF,TGTGCCAACAGTGAAACTGTTGGCGGGAGGGTCCTTACCAATGAGCAGTTCTTC,TRBV2,TRBD2,NA,TRBJ2-1
CASSSLLGTVNSYDQYF,TGTGCCAGCAGTTCCCTACTAGGGACGGTGAACTCCTACGATCAGTACTTC,TRBV11-2,NA,NA,TRBJ2-7
CASSYRDRRYLDTQYF,TGTGCCAGTAGCTACCGGGACAGGAGATACTTAGATACGCAGTATTTT,TRBV7-9,TRBD1,NA,TRBJ2-3
CASIVGLLAGADTGELFF,TGTGCCAGCATCGTAGGTTTGCTAGCGGGAGCTGATACCGGTGAGCTGTTTTTT,TRBV9,TRBD2,NA,TRBJ2-2
CASSVVGHPPPTDTQYF,TGTGCCAGCAGCGTAGTGGGACACCCTCCACCCACAGATACGCAATATTTT,TRBV5-4,NA,NA,TRBJ2-3
CVSSYPGGTEALF,TGTGTCAGTAGTTATCCGGGGGGCACTGAAGCTCTCTTT,TRBV6-5,NA,NA,TRBJ1-1
CASSLRLAGINEQYF,TGTGCCAGCAGTTTGAGGCTAGCGGGAATCAACGAGCAGTATTTC,TRBV12-3/TRBV12-4,TRBD2,NA,TRBJ2-7
CANSYREVSGRASEQFF,TGTGCCAACAGTTACCGGGAAGTGAGTGGGAGGGCCAGCGAGCAGTTCTTC,TRBV6-2/TRBV6-3,TRBD2,NA,TRBJ2-1
CASTRRSWVTDTQYF,TGTGCCAGCACTCGAAGGAGCTGGGTGACAGATACGCAATATTTT,TRBV28,NA,NA,TRBJ2-3